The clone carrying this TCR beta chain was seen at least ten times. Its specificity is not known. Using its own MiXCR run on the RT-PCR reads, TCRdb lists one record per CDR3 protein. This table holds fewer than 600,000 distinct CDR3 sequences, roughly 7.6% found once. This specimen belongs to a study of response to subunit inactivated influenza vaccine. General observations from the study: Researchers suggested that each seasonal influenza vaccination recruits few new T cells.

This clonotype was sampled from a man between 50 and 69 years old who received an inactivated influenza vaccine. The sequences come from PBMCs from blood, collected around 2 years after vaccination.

The CDR3 sequence: CASSLDLGNGYTF. CDR3 in DNA: TGTGCCAGCAGTTTAGATTTGGGGAATGGCTACACCTTC. The rearrangement links TRBV12-3 or TRBV12-4 to TRBJ1-2; D is uncertain. The CDR3 is 13 residues long. Trimming took 1 base from V and 6 from J, leaving 9 bases between them.